Listed below are T cell receptor beta chains from one sample, sequenced in a study of blood T cell repertoires in COVID-19. Repertoires were generated with immunoSEQ multiplex PCR, while TCRdb's copy carries only in-frame clones and drops some. The sample holds around 450,000 clones, roughly 87% seen once. The specimen sequenced was PBMCs or T cells enriched from blood (not recorded which). These receptors all come from a woman between 18 and 30 years old with acute COVID-19. Both conserved end residues are part of each CDR3. The order of the fields is CDR3 protein, CDR3 DNA, D gene, CDR3 length, J gene, V gene, clone size. The D gene is left open where the match is weak. The size of a clone is reported for some rows only, either as once, few or many, or as a class for expanded clones.

CDR3 protein: CASRTWGVFDEQYF; CDR3 DNA: TGTGCCAGCCGTACGTGGGGAGTATTTGACGAGCAGTACTTC; D gene: -; CDR3 length: 14; J gene: TRBJ2-7; V gene: TRBV27; clone size: -
CDR3 protein: CASQRLSGANVLTF; CDR3 DNA: TGTGCCAGCCAAAGGCTTAGCGGGGCCAACGTCCTGACTTTC; D gene: -; CDR3 length: 14; J gene: TRBJ2-6; V gene: TRBV5-6; clone size: -
CDR3 protein: CASSLGQGGYEQYF; CDR3 DNA: TGTGCCAGCAGCTTGGGACAGGGAGGCTACGAGCAGTACTTC; D gene: TRBD1; CDR3 length: 14; J gene: TRBJ2-7; V gene: TRBV11-1; clone size: -
CDR3 protein: CASSPHPGQGIYGYTF; CDR3 DNA: TGTGCCAGCAGCCCGCACCCGGGACAGGGGATCTATGGCTACACCTTC; D gene: TRBD1; CDR3 length: 16; J gene: TRBJ1-2; V gene: TRBV7-3; clone size: -
CDR3 protein: CASSISGSGDTIYF; CDR3 DNA: TGTGCCAGTAGTATATCCGGGTCTGGAGACACCATATATTTT; D gene: -; CDR3 length: 14; J gene: TRBJ1-3; V gene: TRBV19; clone size: once
CDR3 protein: CASSPLGGYNSPLHF; CDR3 DNA: TGTGCCAGCAGCCCTTTGGGGGGGTATAATTCACCCCTCCACTTT; D gene: -; CDR3 length: 15; J gene: TRBJ1-6; V gene: TRBV3-1/TRBV3-2; clone size: -
CDR3 protein: CASSLVGGQWRASVNEQYF; CDR3 DNA: TGTGCCAGCAGCTTAGTTGGAGGGCAGTGGCGGGCTTCCGTGAACGAGCAGTACTTC; D gene: -; CDR3 length: 19; J gene: TRBJ2-7; V gene: TRBV7-2; clone size: -
CDR3 protein: CATSRDTSGNNEQFF; CDR3 DNA: TGTGCCACCAGCAGAGATACTAGCGGGAATAATGAGCAGTTCTTC; D gene: TRBD2; CDR3 length: 15; J gene: TRBJ2-1; V gene: TRBV15; clone size: -
CDR3 protein: CASSRAEASHYGYTF; CDR3 DNA: TGTGCCAGTTCTAGAGCAGAAGCCTCTCACTATGGCTACACCTTC; D gene: -; CDR3 length: 15; J gene: TRBJ1-2; V gene: TRBV19; clone size: -
CDR3 protein: CASSEMGDSKGDTIYF; CDR3 DNA: TGTGCCAGCAGTGAAATGGGGGACTCCAAAGGGGACACCATATATTTT; D gene: -; CDR3 length: 16; J gene: TRBJ1-3; V gene: TRBV25-1; clone size: -
CDR3 protein: CASQSRSGANVLTF; CDR3 DNA: TGTGCCTCCCAGTCTCGCTCTGGGGCCAACGTCCTGACTTTC; D gene: -; CDR3 length: 14; J gene: TRBJ2-6; V gene: TRBV30; clone size: -
CDR3 protein: CASSQERDRVYEQYF; CDR3 DNA: TGTGCCAGCAGCCAAGAAAGGGACAGGGTGTACGAGCAGTACTTC; D gene: TRBD1; CDR3 length: 15; J gene: TRBJ2-7; V gene: TRBV4-2; clone size: -
CDR3 protein: CASSRIAGGTDTQYF; CDR3 DNA: TGCGCCAGCAGCCGAATAGCGGGGGGCACAGATACGCAGTATTTT; D gene: TRBD2; CDR3 length: 15; J gene: TRBJ2-3; V gene: TRBV4-3; clone size: -
CDR3 protein: CATSDTGTGGTDTQYF; CDR3 DNA: TGTGCCACCAGTGACACCGGGACAGGGGGGACAGATACGCAGTATTTT; D gene: TRBD1; CDR3 length: 16; J gene: TRBJ2-3; V gene: TRBV24-1; clone size: once
CDR3 protein: CASSVGELADTQYF; CDR3 DNA: TGCGCCAGCAGTGTGGGCGAACTCGCAGATACGCAGTATTTT; D gene: -; CDR3 length: 14; J gene: TRBJ2-3; V gene: TRBV10-1; clone size: -
CDR3 protein: CASSLLSLNTEAFF; CDR3 DNA: TGTGCCAGCAGCTTGCTAAGCTTGAACACTGAAGCTTTCTTT; D gene: -; CDR3 length: 14; J gene: TRBJ1-1; V gene: TRBV5-4; clone size: -
CDR3 protein: CASSQDRTGDTEAFF; CDR3 DNA: TGCGCCAGCAGCCAAGACCGGACAGGGGACACTGAAGCTTTCTTT; D gene: TRBD1; CDR3 length: 15; J gene: TRBJ1-1; V gene: TRBV4-1; clone size: -
CDR3 protein: CASSVGHEQFF; CDR3 DNA: TGTGCCAGCAGCGTAGGGCATGAGCAGTTCTTC; D gene: -; CDR3 length: 11; J gene: TRBJ2-1; V gene: TRBV9; clone size: -
CDR3 protein: CASRGGTSGRGFNEQFF; CDR3 DNA: TGTGCCAGCCGCGGGGGGACTAGCGGGAGGGGGTTCAATGAGCAGTTCTTC; D gene: TRBD2; CDR3 length: 17; J gene: TRBJ2-1; V gene: TRBV25-1; clone size: -
CDR3 protein: CASRSRDLSYEQYF; CDR3 DNA: TGTGCCAGCAGGTCCAGGGACTTGTCCTACGAGCAGTACTTC; D gene: -; CDR3 length: 14; J gene: TRBJ2-7; V gene: TRBV2; clone size: few
CDR3 protein: CSVEFALRGIYEQYF; CDR3 DNA: TGCAGCGTTGAATTTGCCCTGCGGGGGATATACGAGCAGTACTTC; D gene: TRBD2; CDR3 length: 15; J gene: TRBJ2-7; V gene: TRBV29-1; clone size: -
CDR3 protein: CASSLVTDGSYNSPLHF; CDR3 DNA: TGTGCCAGCAGCTTGGTCACAGATGGCTCCTATAATTCACCCCTCCACTTT; D gene: -; CDR3 length: 17; J gene: TRBJ1-6; V gene: TRBV5-8; clone size: -
CDR3 protein: CASSYSGAGGQPQHF; CDR3 DNA: TGTGCCAGCAGTTACTCGGGGGCGGGGGGACAGCCCCAGCATTTT; D gene: -; CDR3 length: 15; J gene: TRBJ1-5; V gene: TRBV6-5; clone size: -
CDR3 protein: CASSQVGGTANTEAFF; CDR3 DNA: TGTGCCAGCAGCCAAGTAGGTGGGACAGCGAACACTGAAGCTTTCTTT; D gene: TRBD1; CDR3 length: 16; J gene: TRBJ1-1; V gene: TRBV14; clone size: -
CDR3 protein: CASSLQVTDTQYF; CDR3 DNA: TGTGCCAGCAGTTTGCAGGTCACAGATACGCAGTATTTT; D gene: -; CDR3 length: 13; J gene: TRBJ2-3; V gene: TRBV12-3/TRBV12-4; clone size: -
CDR3 protein: CAISVRTRAPWTIYF; CDR3 DNA: TGTGCCATCAGTGTGAGGACCAGGGCCCCATGGACCATATATTTT; D gene: -; CDR3 length: 15; J gene: TRBJ1-3; V gene: TRBV10-3; clone size: -
CDR3 protein: CASSREGANTEAFF; CDR3 DNA: TGCGCCAGCAGCAGAGAGGGGGCCAACACTGAAGCTTTCTTT; D gene: TRBD1; CDR3 length: 14; J gene: TRBJ1-1; V gene: TRBV5-1; clone size: -
CDR3 protein: CASSQASSYNEQFF; CDR3 DNA: TGCGCCAGCAGCCAAGCTAGCTCCTACAATGAGCAGTTCTTC; D gene: -; CDR3 length: 14; J gene: TRBJ2-1; V gene: TRBV4-1; clone size: -
CDR3 protein: CASSLILTPLSPRRDNEQFF; CDR3 DNA: TGCGCCAGCAGCTTAATACTCACCCCCTTATCCCCGCGCAGGGACAATGAGCAGTTCTTC; D gene: -; CDR3 length: 20; J gene: TRBJ2-1; V gene: TRBV5-1; clone size: -
CDR3 protein: CASSISPGQGGETQYF; CDR3 DNA: TGTGCCAGTAGTATCTCCCCGGGACAGGGAGGCGAGACCCAGTACTTC; D gene: TRBD1; CDR3 length: 16; J gene: TRBJ2-5; V gene: TRBV19; clone size: -
CDR3 protein: CASSEGGNEQYF; CDR3 DNA: TGTGCCAGCAGTGAGGGGGGAAACGAGCAGTACTTC; D gene: -; CDR3 length: 12; J gene: TRBJ2-7; V gene: TRBV2; clone size: -
CDR3 protein: CASSPRQAPPYEQYF; CDR3 DNA: TGTGCCAGCAGCCCTCGACAGGCTCCGCCTTACGAGCAGTACTTC; D gene: -; CDR3 length: 15; J gene: TRBJ2-7; V gene: TRBV5-7; clone size: -
CDR3 protein: CASSDWREQYF; CDR3 DNA: TGTGCCAGCTCAGACTGGAGAGAGCAGTACTTC; D gene: -; CDR3 length: 11; J gene: TRBJ2-7; V gene: TRBV25-1; clone size: -
CDR3 protein: CASSYRLAGDEDTQYF; CDR3 DNA: TGTGCCAGCAGCTACAGACTAGCGGGAGATGAAGATACGCAGTATTTT; D gene: TRBD2; CDR3 length: 16; J gene: TRBJ2-3; V gene: TRBV7-2; clone size: -
CDR3 protein: CASSRTVTDTQYF; CDR3 DNA: TGTGCCAGCAGTCGGACAGTCACAGATACGCAGTATTTT; D gene: -; CDR3 length: 13; J gene: TRBJ2-3; V gene: TRBV28; clone size: -
CDR3 protein: CASSQGQGGQPQHF; CDR3 DNA: TGTGCCAGCAGCCAGGGACAGGGTGGACAGCCCCAGCATTTT; D gene: TRBD1; CDR3 length: 14; J gene: TRBJ1-5; V gene: TRBV3-1/TRBV3-2; clone size: -
CDR3 protein: CASTTTGGVQYF; CDR3 DNA: TGTGCCAGTACCACGACAGGGGGCGTGCAGTACTTC; D gene: TRBD1; CDR3 length: 12; J gene: TRBJ2-7; V gene: TRBV19; clone size: once
CDR3 protein: CASSYGQRGGETQYF; CDR3 DNA: TGCGCCAGCAGCTATGGCCAGCGGGGGGGAGAGACCCAGTACTTC; D gene: TRBD2; CDR3 length: 15; J gene: TRBJ2-5; V gene: TRBV5-1; clone size: -
CDR3 protein: CASGGQAYNEQFF; CDR3 DNA: TGTGCTAGTGGGGGGCAGGCATACAATGAGCAGTTCTTC; D gene: -; CDR3 length: 13; J gene: TRBJ2-1; V gene: TRBV12-5; clone size: -
CDR3 protein: CASSQGQGQETQYF; CDR3 DNA: TGTGCCAGCAGCCAAGGACAGGGACAAGAGACCCAGTACTTC; D gene: TRBD1; CDR3 length: 14; J gene: TRBJ2-5; V gene: TRBV7-6; clone size: -